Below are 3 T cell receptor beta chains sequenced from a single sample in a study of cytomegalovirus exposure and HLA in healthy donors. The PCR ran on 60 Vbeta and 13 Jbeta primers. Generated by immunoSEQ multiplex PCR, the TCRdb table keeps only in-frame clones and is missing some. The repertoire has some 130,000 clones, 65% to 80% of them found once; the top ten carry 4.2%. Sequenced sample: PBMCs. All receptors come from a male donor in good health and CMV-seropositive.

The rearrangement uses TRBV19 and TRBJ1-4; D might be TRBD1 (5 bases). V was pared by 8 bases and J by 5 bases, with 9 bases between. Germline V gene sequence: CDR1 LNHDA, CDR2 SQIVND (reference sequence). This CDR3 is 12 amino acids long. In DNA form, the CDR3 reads TGTGCCAGTCGGCAGGGAAATGAAAAACTGTTTTTT. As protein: CASRQGNEKLFF.

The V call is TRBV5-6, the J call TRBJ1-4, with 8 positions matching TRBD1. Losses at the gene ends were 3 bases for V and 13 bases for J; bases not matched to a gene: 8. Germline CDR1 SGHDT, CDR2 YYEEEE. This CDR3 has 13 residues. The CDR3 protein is CASSSRQGTRLFF. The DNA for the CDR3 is TGTGCCAGCAGCTCTCGACAGGGGACCCGACTGTTTTTT.

The CDR3 coding sequence is TGTGCCAGCAGCTTCAGGGGGTCCGGGGAGCTGTTTTTT. It codes for CASSFRGSGELFF. This chain links TRBV2 with TRBJ2-2, with TRBD1 identical over 7 bases. This CDR3 comprises 13 residues. CDR1 SNHLY and CDR2 FYNNEI come from the germline V gene. The trim removed 6 bases at V and 6 bases at J, leaving 4 bases unmatched.